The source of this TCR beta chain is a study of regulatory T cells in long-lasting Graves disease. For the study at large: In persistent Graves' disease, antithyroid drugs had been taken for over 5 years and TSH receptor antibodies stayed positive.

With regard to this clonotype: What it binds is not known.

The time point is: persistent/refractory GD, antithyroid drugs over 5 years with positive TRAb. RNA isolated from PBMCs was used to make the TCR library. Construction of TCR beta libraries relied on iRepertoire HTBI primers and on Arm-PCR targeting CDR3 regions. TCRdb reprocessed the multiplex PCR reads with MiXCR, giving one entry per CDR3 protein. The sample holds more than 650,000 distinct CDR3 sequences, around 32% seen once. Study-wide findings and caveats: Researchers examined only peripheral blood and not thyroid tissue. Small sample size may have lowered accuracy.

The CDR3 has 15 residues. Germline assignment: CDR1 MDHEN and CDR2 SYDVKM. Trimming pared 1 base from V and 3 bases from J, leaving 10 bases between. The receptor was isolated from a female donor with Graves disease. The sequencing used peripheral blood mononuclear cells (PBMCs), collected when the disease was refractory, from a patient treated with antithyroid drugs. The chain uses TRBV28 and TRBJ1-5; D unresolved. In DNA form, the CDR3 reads TGTGCCAGCAGTTTATTCGCCGGGGTCAATCAGCCCCAGCATTTT. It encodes CASSLFAGVNQPQHF.